These T cell receptor beta chains were read from a single sample in a study of blood T cells in healthy people across ages. Using its own MiXCR run on the 5' RACE reads, TCRdb lists one record per CDR3 protein. The data show nearly 800,000 distinct CDR3 sequences, about 61% seen once. Sequencing used blood. The origin of the receptors is a man aged 35 to 55 in good health. CDR3s include the opening cysteine and the closing phenylalanine or tryptophan. Fields, in order: D gene, V gene, J gene, clone size, CDR3 protein, CDR3 DNA. A D gene is named only where the DNA matches it firmly. Clone size, where shown, is once, few, many, or a class for clones that have expanded.

>NA|TRBV10-3|TRBJ1-5|NA
CAISGTDSNQPQHF
TGTGCCATCAGTGGGACAGATAGCAATCAGCCCCAGCATTTT
>TRBD1|TRBV7-7|TRBJ2-3|NA
CASSIGTAATDTQYF
TGTGCCAGCAGCATTGGGACAGCAGCCACAGATACGCAGTATTTT
>NA|TRBV11-2|TRBJ1-1|NA
CASRLTGQGNTEAFF
TGTGCCAGCAGACTTACGGGGCAGGGGAACACTGAAGCTTTCTTT
>TRBD1|TRBV20-1|TRBJ1-1|NA
CSARRQGPEAFF
TGCAGTGCTAGAAGACAGGGCCCTGAAGCTTTCTTT
>NA|TRBV10-2|TRBJ2-7|NA
CASTRTGMRDEQYF
TGCGCCAGCACGCGAACAGGGATGAGGGACGAGCAGTACTTC
>NA|TRBV4-2|TRBJ2-3|few
CASSQDRLRDTQYF
TGTGCCAGCAGCCAAGATCGATTGCGAGATACGCAGTATTTT
>TRBD1|TRBV6-2/TRBV6-3|TRBJ2-5|NA
CATSSGQVAETQYF
TGTGCCACCTCAAGCGGACAGGTCGCAGAGACCCAGTACTTC
>NA|TRBV9|TRBJ2-5|once
CASSVGPDINEQYF
TGTGCCAGCAGCGTAGGACCCGACATAAATGAGCAGTACTTC
>NA|TRBV28|TRBJ1-6|NA
CASSYVGTGRGNSPLHF
TGTGCCAGCAGTTATGTGGGCACGGGTAGGGGTAATTCACCCCTCCACTTT
>TRBD1|TRBV7-2|TRBJ1-2|NA
CASSLVQGALWSGGYTF
TGTGCCAGCAGCTTAGTACAGGGGGCGCTTTGGTCCGGCGGCTACACCTTC
>TRBD1|TRBV7-3|TRBJ1-2|few
CASSQGGTDVRYGYTF
TGTGCCAGCAGCCAAGGGGGGACAGACGTTCGCTATGGCTACACCTTC
>TRBD2|TRBV11-3|TRBJ2-4|NA
CASQKPSGENIQYF
TGTGCCAGTCAAAAGCCTAGCGGAGAAAACATTCAGTACTTC
>NA|TRBV27|TRBJ2-2|NA
CASSFRGSGELFF
TGTGCCAGCAGTTTTCGTGGCTCCGGGGAGCTGTTTTTT
>TRBD1|TRBV12-3/TRBV12-4|TRBJ2-7|NA
CASRPGGQGTYEQYF
TGTGCCAGCAGGCCTGGGGGACAGGGGACCTACGAGCAGTACTTC
>NA|TRBV21-1|TRBJ2-5|NA
CASSSCPVQETQYF
TGTGCCAGCAGCTCCTGCCCTGTCCAAGAGACCCAGTACTTC
>TRBD2|TRBV5-5|TRBJ2-1|NA
CASSFGTSGRASYNEQFF
TGTGCCAGCAGCTTTGGGACTAGCGGGAGGGCCTCCTACAATGAGCAGTTCTTC
>NA|TRBV5-1|TRBJ2-3|NA
CASSSLGGTDTQYF
TGCGCCAGCAGCTCGCTGGGGGGCACAGATACGCAGTATTTT
>TRBD2|TRBV28|TRBJ2-7|NA
CASSPTLPGLAGVPYEQYF
TGTGCCAGCAGTCCTACTCTCCCGGGACTAGCGGGAGTCCCCTACGAGCAGTACTTC
>NA|TRBV11-2|TRBJ2-3|once
CASRKAGTDTQYF
TGTGCCAGCAGGAAGGCCGGCACAGATACGCAGTATTTT
>NA|TRBV10-3|TRBJ1-4|NA
CAIRGTAEGEKLFF
TGTGCCATCAGAGGGACCGCTGAGGGGGAAAAACTGTTTTTT
>NA|TRBV29-1|TRBJ1-4|NA
CSVGSSLTEKLFF
TGCAGCGTCGGTAGCAGCTTGACTGAAAAACTGTTTTTT
>NA|TRBV7-2|TRBJ2-3|NA
CASSLDRARGLDTQYF
TGTGCCAGCAGCCTCGACAGGGCGAGGGGACTAGATACGCAGTATTTT
>NA|TRBV9|TRBJ2-3|NA
CASSVATGRTDTQYF
TGTGCCAGCAGCGTAGCTACAGGGCGCACAGATACGCAGTATTTT
>NA|TRBV6-5|TRBJ2-1|few
CASSYLTRGHNEQFF
TGTGCCAGCAGTTACCTGACACGGGGGCACAATGAGCAGTTCTTC
>NA|TRBV7-2|TRBJ2-7|NA
CASSLVSSSSYEQYF
TGTGCCAGCAGCTTAGTTTCTAGCAGCTCCTACGAGCAGTACTTC
>NA|TRBV29-1|TRBJ2-7|NA
CSVEIGQGYEQYF
TGCAGCGTTGAAATTGGGCAGGGCTACGAGCAGTACTTC
>TRBD1|TRBV7-2|TRBJ2-7|few
CASSLQGALLFYEQYF
TGTGCCAGCAGCTTACAGGGGGCATTGCTCTTCTACGAGCAGTACTTC
>NA|TRBV5-1|TRBJ2-7|few
CASASQGREQYF
TGCGCCAGCGCCTCACAGGGACGCGAGCAGTACTTC
>TRBD1|TRBV3-1|TRBJ2-7|NA
CASSPRSTGWSSYEQYF
TGTGCCAGCAGCCCGCGATCGACAGGGTGGTCTTCCTACGAGCAGTACTTC